What follows is one TCR beta chain and its context. The source of the sample is a study of blood T cell repertoires in COVID-19. Study in general: Collection of acute and convalescent COVID-19 samples took place in the United States, Italy and Spain.

With 1 base clipped from V and 7 bases from J, the junction kept 7 bases outside the gene matches. This CDR3 region has 14 residues. The germline CDR1 and CDR2 sequences are ENHRY and SYGVKD. Participants were aged about 18 to 95 years, lived in around 22 US areas, and enrolled virtually. Recovered participants had two consecutive negative NP/OP PCR tests, healthcare professional clearance, or symptom resolution. Profiled with immunoSEQ multiplex PCR; TCRdb holds only in-frame clones, not every one. The sample yields approximately 160,000 clones, roughly four fifths seen once. Sequenced sample: PBMCs or T cells enriched from blood (not recorded which). The sequence was collected from a man aged 50-60 years who had recovered from COVID-19. The chain links TRBV10-3 to TRBJ2-7; 7 bases align to TRBD1. DNA of the CDR3: TGTGCCATCAGTGAGTTTGACAGGGAAGTAGAGCAGTACTTC. It yields the protein CAISEFDREVEQYF.